Below, 27 T cell receptor beta chains from the same sample are listed, as sequenced in a study of response to subunit inactivated influenza vaccine. TCRdb used MiXCR to reprocess the RT-PCR reads, holding one entry per CDR3 protein. This repertoire shows around 570,000 distinct CDR3 sequences, around 11% found once; its top ten account for approximately 10%. These same records also appear under a second study, on T cells expressing NK-cell markers. Turning to that study: What made the TCR beta cDNA was 5'RACE template switching with UMIs.

Sequencing was performed on PBMCs from blood, taken on the day of vaccination. Every receptor here comes from a man aged 50 or older who received an inactivated influenza vaccine.

The gene calls are TRBV12-3 or TRBV12-4 and TRBJ2-3, with D possibly being TRBD1 (6 bases). The V gene lost 2 bases and the J gene lost 2 bases, with 14 bases spanning the gap. The CDR3 length is 16 residues. CDR3 in amino acids: CASSLWGPFLTDTQYF. CDR3 DNA sequence: TGTGCCAGCAGTTTATGGGGGCCATTCCTCACAGATACGCAGTATTTT.

The rearrangement uses TRBV12-3 or TRBV12-4 and TRBJ2-5; D is perhaps TRBD1 or TRBD2 (5 bases each). V was shortened by 6 bases and J by 4 bases, with 12 bases between the two germline ends. This CDR3 comprises 13 residues. CDR3 loop: CASRSGTLETQYF. CDR3 sequence (DNA): TGTGCCAGCAGGTCCGGGACCTTAGAGACCCAGTACTTC.

Points on this clonotype: Mismatch with germline at one junction end may stem from a read error. V and J are TRBV15 and TRBJ2-5; perhaps TRBD1 as D (6 bases). The germline V gene has CDR1 LNHNV and CDR2 YYDKDF (reference sequence). The CDR3 is 12 amino acids. DNA for the CDR3: TGTGCCATCAGCAGGGGTCAAGAGACCCAGTACTTC. It is translated as CAISRGQETQYF.

The table lists this clonotype with a few counts. V is TRBV5-4 and J is TRBJ2-1; D unclear. This CDR3 is built from 15 residues. V lost 3 bases and J lost 6, with 16 bases in between. Germline values: CDR1 SGHNT, CDR2 YYREEE (reference sequence). CDR3 DNA: TGTGCCAGCAGCTCCACCGTGGGGTCCCCCAATGAGCAGTTCTTC. Protein sequence: CASSSTVGSPNEQFF.

Ten or more counts support this clonotype. The chain carries TRBV14 and TRBJ2-3; 11 bases are shared with TRBD2. The length of the CDR3 is 15 residues. The J segment lost 1 base and the V segment lost 3 bases, leaving 0 bases of the junction unmatched. CDR1 is SGHDN and CDR2 is FVKESK in the germline V gene. The CDR3 coding sequence is TGTGCCAGCAGCCAGGGACTAGCGGGCACAGATACGCAGTATTTT. It translates to CASSQGLAGTDTQYF.

This clonotype was observed a few times. The CDR3 loop is CASSLIVSGLLQETQYF. CDR3 sequence (DNA): TGTGCCAGCAGCTTAATCGTTAGCGGGCTACTCCAAGAGACCCAGTACTTC. V gene TRBV7-9 combines with J gene TRBJ2-5, with 7 positions matching TRBD2. CDR3 length: 17 amino acids. Germline values: CDR1 SEHNR, CDR2 FQNEAQ (reference sequence). Trimming at V came to 2 bases and at J to 1 base, leaving 10 bases not matched to a gene.

This clonotype was picked up a small number of times. The genes are TRBV29-1 and TRBJ1-5; the match to TRBD1 covers 9 bases. The CDR3 has 14 amino acids. Trimming at V came to 4 bases and at J to 4 bases, leaving 5 bases not matched to a gene. Germline CDR1 SQVTM, CDR2 ANQGSEA. CDR3 amino acids: CSVGQGGANQPQHF. CDR3 DNA: TGCAGCGTTGGACAGGGGGGGGCAAATCAGCCCCAGCATTTT.

V is TRBV12-3 or TRBV12-4 and J is TRBJ1-5; TRBD1 is a possible D gene (6 bases). CDR3 size: 15 residues. Trimming took 6 bases from V and 3 from J, leaving 15 bases between them. The CDR3 DNA reads TGTGCCAGCAGACGAACGGGACAAGTCAATCAGCCCCAGCATTTT. This encodes CASRRTGQVNQPQHF.

The chain employs TRBV11-1 and TRBJ1-1; possible D gene TRBD1, 5 bases. The germline V gene encodes CDR1 SGHAT and CDR2 FQDESV (reference sequence). The CDR3 totals 18 residues. The ends were cut back, 8 bases at V and 0 bases at J, with 25 bases in the middle. CDR3 in DNA: TGTGCCAGCGGGGCGGGGTTGGGTTTCTCGGACATGAACACTGAAGCTTTCTTT. Its protein is CASGAGLGFSDMNTEAFF.

This clonotype has ten or more counts. The chain couples TRBV7-9 to TRBJ1-2; 7 bases are a match to TRBD1. V was pared by 6 bases and J by 2 bases, with 3 bases of the junction left unmatched. Per germline, CDR1 SEHNR and CDR2 FQNEAQ (reference sequence). The CDR3 is made up of 13 amino acids. The CDR3 sequence: CASSTGVNYGYTF. CDR3 nucleotide sequence: TGTGCCAGCAGTACAGGGGTGAACTATGGCTACACCTTC.

The V gene is TRBV20-1, the J gene TRBJ1-4; no firm D call. Looked up from germline, CDR1 is DFQATT and CDR2 is SNEGSKA (reference sequence). Trimming removed 0 bases from V and 3 bases from J, with 14 bases in between. The CDR3 sequence is 16 residues long. The DNA for the CDR3 is TGCAGTGCTAGAGATCGAACGGGGTTTGCTAATGAAAAACTGTTTTTT. Translated: CSARDRTGFANEKLFF.

The CDR3 sequence: CASSLSNPGGQYF. The CDR3 DNA is TGTGCCAGCAGCTTAAGTAACCCCGGGGGACAGTACTTC. This rearrangement joins TRBV7-2 to TRBJ2-7, with D possibly matching TRBD2 (6 bases). Trimming left V 2 bases short and J 10 bases short, with 15 bases between. This CDR3 has 13 amino acids. Germline values: CDR1 SGHTA, CDR2 FQGNSA.

This sequence joins TRBV15 and TRBJ2-5; no reliable D call. CDR1 is LNHNV and CDR2 is YYDKDF in the germline V gene (reference sequence). The CDR3 runs to 12 residues. The V gene lost 3 bases and the J gene lost 4 bases, with 6 bases spanning the gap. The CDR3 region has the DNA TGTGCCACCAGCAGGTATTTAGAGACCCAGTACTTC. Amino acids: CATSRYLETQYF. Using reference TRBV15 and TRBJ2-5 for the parts outside the CDR3, the full variable domain is DAMVIQNPRYQVTQFGKPVTLSCSQTLNHNVMYWYQQKSSQAPKLLFHYYDKDFNNEADTPDNFQSRRPNTSFCFLDIRSPGLGDTAMYLCATSRYLETQYFGPGTRLLVL.

This clonotype was counted only a few times. This chain connects TRBV10-2 to TRBJ2-1, with 12 bases fitting TRBD2. Trimming at V came to 6 bases and at J to 7 bases, leaving 4 bases not matched to a gene. Germline loops: CDR1 WSHSY, CDR2 SAAADI. The CDR3 extends over 14 amino acids. This CDR3 is CASRGLAGGNEQFF. In DNA form, the CDR3 reads TGCGCCAGCAGGGGACTAGCGGGTGGGAATGAGCAGTTCTTC.

The rearrangement uses TRBV12-3 or TRBV12-4 and TRBJ2-6, with D possibly matching TRBD2 (6 bases). This CDR3 contains 15 residues. With 3 bases removed from V and 5 bases from J, the gap between germline ends came to 11 bases. The CDR3 spells CASSFGGLRANVLTF. In DNA, the CDR3 is TGTGCCAGCAGTTTTGGGGGACTTCGGGCCAACGTCCTGACTTTC.

This clonotype was found many times. The V and J genes are TRBV6-1 and TRBJ1-2; unclear D gene. The ends were cut back, 6 bases at V and 3 bases at J, with 2 bases in the middle. Germline-derived CDR1 and CDR2 are MNHNS and SASEGT. This CDR3 is 10 amino acids long. CDR3 sequence: CASRHYGYTF. The CDR3 region has the DNA TGTGCCAGCAGGCACTATGGCTACACCTTC.

This clonotype appeared a few times. This chain uses TRBV10-3 with TRBJ2-1; a weak D match, TRBD2 (6 bases). CDR1 and CDR2 (germline): ENHRY, SYGVKD. The CDR3 covers 15 residues. Trimming pared 3 bases from V and 1 base from J, leaving 10 bases between. The CDR3 nucleotides read TGTGCCATCAGTGATTCGGGGGAATCCTACAATGAGCAGTTCTTC. This codes for CAISDSGESYNEQFF.

The chain links TRBV10-1 to TRBJ1-6; TRBD1 agrees at 7 bases. The CDR3 covers 15 residues. Germline V gene lookup returns CDR1 WNHNN and CDR2 SYGVQD (reference sequence). Trimming took 4 bases from V and 4 from J; bases not matched to a gene: 4. DNA for the CDR3: TGCGCCAGCAGTGCCGGGACAGATTATAATTCACCCCTCCACTTT. Its translation: CASSAGTDYNSPLHF.

This clonotype was counted a few times. The chain carries TRBV4-1 and TRBJ2-5; D is ambiguous. V lost 4 bases and J lost 5, with 11 bases in between. Germline assignment: CDR1 MGHRA and CDR2 YSYEKL. This CDR3 is 13 amino acids long. The CDR3 sequence: CASSRGPEETQYF. In DNA form, the CDR3 reads TGCGCCAGCAGCCGAGGACCAGAGGAGACCCAGTACTTC.

This chain links TRBV5-1 with TRBJ2-7; D unresolved. V shed 0 bases and J shed 2 bases, with 12 bases lying between them. The CDR3 spans 15 residues. Looked up from germline, CDR1 is SGHRS and CDR2 is YFSETQ. The CDR3 sequence is CASSLVPNPTYEQYF. CDR3 coding DNA: TGCGCCAGCAGCTTGGTACCTAATCCGACCTACGAGCAGTACTTC.

The chain links TRBV12-3 or TRBV12-4 to TRBJ2-7; 9 positions agree with TRBD1. This CDR3 spans 14 amino acids. The V and J ends lost 6 bases and 1 base, in that order; junction bases with no gene match: 4. The CDR3 nucleotides read TGTGCCAGCAGCCGAGGGACAGGGTCCTACGAGCAGTACTTC. As protein: CASSRGTGSYEQYF.

V and J are TRBV12-3 or TRBV12-4 and TRBJ2-1; 10 positions agree with TRBD2. V was pared by 2 bases and J by 5 bases, with 3 bases of the junction left unmatched. The CDR3 consists of 15 residues. The CDR3 is CASSLPSGGDNEQFF. CDR3 nucleotides: TGTGCCAGCAGTTTACCTAGCGGGGGCGACAATGAGCAGTTCTTC.

This clonotype was picked up one time. A much larger clone sits a single nucleotide away, making a read error possible. This CDR3 reads CASSVRDRYNNEQYF. The CDR3 DNA follows: TGTGCCAGCAGCGTCCGGGACCGCTACAACAATGAGCAGTACTTC. The V call is TRBV9, the J call TRBJ2-1; TRBD1 or TRBD2 may be the D gene (5 bases each). The DNA matches TRBJ2-7 better at its end, which makes the J call doubtful. Looked up from germline, CDR1 is SGDLS and CDR2 is YYNGEE. The CDR3 totals 15 residues.

This chain joins TRBV20-1 and TRBJ2-3; 15 nucleotides align to TRBD2. The CDR3 sequence is 17 residues long. V gave up 6 bases and J gave up 3 bases; unmatched junction bases: 10. Germline CDR1 reads DFQATT; CDR2 reads SNEGSKA (reference sequence). The CDR3 DNA follows: TGCAGTGCAAGGACTAGCGGGGGGGCCGGGAGGACAGATACGCAGTATTTT. It translates to CSARTSGGAGRTDTQYF.

The chain couples TRBV6-6 to TRBJ2-3; no clear D gene. The length of the CDR3 is 12 residues. Germline loops: CDR1 MNHNY, CDR2 SVGAGI (reference sequence). The germline V and J ends were trimmed by 2 bases and 5 bases, with 5 bases remaining between them. The CDR3 here is CASSYLQDTQYF. The CDR3 nucleotides are TGTGCCAGCAGTTACCTTCAAGATACGCAGTATTTT.

This clonotype came up many times. The chain joins TRBV5-1 to TRBJ1-3; D gene unclear. Germline V gives CDR1 SGHRS, CDR2 YFSETQ. Trimming shortened V by 1 base and J by 1 base, and 6 bases separated the two germline ends. The CDR3 spans 14 residues. CDR3 in DNA: TGCGCCAGCAGCTTGACGGTTTCTGGAAACACCATATATTTT. Its protein is CASSLTVSGNTIYF.

This clonotype was detected only a few times. This clone may be a read error of a much larger clone one base away. The rearrangement joins TRBV2 to TRBJ2-1, with D hard to call. The CDR3 runs 11 residues. From germline, CDR1 is SNHLY and CDR2 FYNNEI. Trimming took off 7 bases at V and 6 bases at J, with 7 bases between the two ends. The CDR3 spells CASILVNEQFF. As DNA, the CDR3 is TGTGCCAGCATCTTGGTCAATGAGCAGTTCTTC.